This TCR beta chain was obtained from a study of T-cell memory formation after mild COVID-19 (dated by TCRdb to 2020 to 2023). Concerning the study at large: TCR sequence clusters from the two donors were largely donor specific. T-cell clones expanding and contracting after mild COVID-19 in a couple of donors were tracked by longitudinal TCRalpha and TCRbeta repertoire sequencing. Two young, previously healthy adult volunteers, one female and one male, were included in the cohort. General findings and caveats noted by the study authors: Contracting CD4+ clones were located mainly in the CM and EM memory subsets, whereas CD8+ clones were found to be enriched in EMRA. SARS-CoV-2 specificity of the second-wave clones peaking on day 37 was not confirmed. The detection of some responding clones in pre-infection memory suggests that pre-existing cross-reactive memory T cells joined the SARS-CoV-2 response. Clones that contracted from day 15 to 85 showed balanced CD4/CD8 phenotypes, whereas a second wave of clones that expanded from day 15 to 37 leaned towards CD4+. The study covered only two mild cases, and larger cohorts including severe cases with pre-infection samples were considered necessary.

The CDR3 runs 16 residues from the cysteine to the phenylalanine. The kept DNA is CDR3 alone, 48 bases in frame from the first base. In the germline V gene, CDR1 corresponds to SGHRS and CDR2 to YFSETQ. V ends up 4 bases short and J 4 bases short, with an unmatched junction base count of 13. Reads for this sample came from an Illumina NovaSeq 6000. Using 5'RACE with constant-segment primers, TCRalpha and TCRbeta cDNA libraries were constructed, with sample barcodes and unique molecular identifiers added in the process. RNA was extracted from every sample with Trizol reagent. Library amplification was performed in two PCR steps, and a second sample barcode and Illumina TruSeq adapters were introduced in the second step. Libraries were sequenced on an Illumina NovaSeq with 2 x 150 bp paired-end reads. Under the source paper's analysis protocol: With migec v1.2.7, reads were demultiplexed and then collapsed into UMI-guided consensus sequences. Using mixcr v2.1.11, UMI consensuses were aligned to TRA and TRB V and J templates and then assembled into clonotypes. Expanded or contracted clonotypes were those called significant by both edgeR and NoisET, with noise models trained on biological replicates. For edgeR calls, the cutoffs were a false discovery rate-adjusted p below 0.01 and a log2 fold-change threshold of 1. As an exploratory analysis of dynamics, max-normalized trajectories of the 1000 most abundant clonotypes were examined by PCA with hierarchical clustering. The CD4 or CD8 phenotype of responding clones was assigned using the separately sequenced CD4+ and CD8+ repertoires. Through fastp at Q25 and MiXCR, TCRdb rebuilt clones from the public reads, retaining in-frame beta chains. Rows are combined by CDR3 protein, so each entry shows the most common genes and DNA. It is TCRdb's table, rather than the study itself, that gives the V and J calls and clone size. In this sample the table shows a few hundred thousand distinct CDR3 sequences, about a sixth of which occur a single time. The ten biggest clones cover about 22% of the sample.

About this clonotype itself: Its antigen is not yet known. Nothing much larger sits one base from this clone, and base qualities are not available.

Ficoll-Paque density gradient centrifugation was the method used to isolate PBMCs. The receptor was derived from a young man who had mild COVID-19 (a few samples of this study predate the infection). The sample titles of this study are shuffled in the database, so cell type and time point are left out; the donor was told from shared clones. The chain is made from TRBV5-1 and TRBJ1-1; TRBD1 aligns with 7 central bases. The sample comprised PBMCs or a T cell subset sorted from them (not recorded which). The DNA is TGCGCCAGCAGCCTAGCACAGGGGACCCTGGTCACTGAAGCTTTCTTT. This yields the protein CASSLAQGTLVTEAFF.